The 26 T cell receptor beta chains below all came from one sample that was sequenced in a study of CD8 T cells in ankylosing spondylitis. TCRdb fed the 5' RACE reads into MiXCR, producing one record per CDR3 protein. The sample has roughly 230,000 distinct CDR3 sequences, over 9.5% seen once. Specimen: blood, either unsorted or a sorted T cell fraction (not recorded which). Every receptor here comes from a male donor with ankylosing spondylitis or in good health (not recorded which).

This clonotype was found a few times. The V and J genes are TRBV6-2 or TRBV6-3 and TRBJ2-2; unclear D gene. Germline assignment: CDR1 MNHEY and CDR2 SVGEGT. The V and J ends lost 0 bases and 7 bases respectively, with 6 bases between them. The CDR3 is made up of 13 amino acids. This chain's CDR3 is CASSYSKSGELFF. The CDR3 nucleotides read TGTGCCAGCAGTTACTCGAAGAGCGGGGAGCTGTTTTTT.

To note about this clonotype: Sequence at one end of the junction differs from germline and may be a read error. The CDR3 sequence: CASSYGGNIEAFF. The DNA for the CDR3 is TGTGCCAGCAGTTACGGGGGTAACATTGAAGCTTTCTTT. The chain uses TRBV6-2 or TRBV6-3 and TRBJ1-1, with TRBD1 as a possible D gene (5 bases). This CDR3 contains 13 residues. CDR1 and CDR2 from the germline V gene are MNHEY and SVGEGT.

This clonotype was seen ten or more times. The chain couples TRBV6-1 to TRBJ2-1; the D gene is possibly TRBD2 (6 bases). The V end lost 7 bases, the J end lost 4 bases, and 14 bases lay between the germline ends. There are 14 residues in the CDR3. The germline CDR1 and CDR2 sequences are MNHNS and SASEGT. The CDR3 spells CASTLSGLYNEQFF. Here the CDR3 DNA reads TGTGCCAGCACCCTCAGCGGGTTGTACAATGAGCAGTTCTTC.

Many counts were recorded for this clonotype. J is TRBJ2-7 and V is TRBV25-1, with D perhaps matching TRBD2 (5 bases). Germline V lookup: CDR1 MGHDK, CDR2 SYGVNS. V gave up 0 bases and J gave up 4 bases, with 7 bases separating them. There are 13 residues in the CDR3. The CDR3 coding sequence is TGTGCCAGCAGTGAATATGGACTGTACGAGCAGTACTTC. Amino acid sequence: CASSEYGLYEQYF.

This clonotype has at least ten counts. The chain carries TRBV2 and TRBJ1-2, with D maybe TRBD1 (5 bases). V was clipped by 8 bases and J by 5 bases, with 24 bases between them. The length of the CDR3 is 16 residues. Germline CDR1 SNHLY, CDR2 FYNNEI. CDR3 nucleotide sequence: TGTGCCAGCCGGGACGATATCTATACCCGACTGTATGGCTACACCTTC. Protein: CASRDDIYTRLYGYTF.

In its sample, this clonotype was seen many times. The chain carries TRBV7-8 and TRBJ2-5; D remains ambiguous. The length of the CDR3 is 15 residues. Germline CDR1 reads SGHVS; CDR2 reads FQNEAQ. V shed 5 bases and J shed 8 bases, with 21 bases lying between them. In DNA, the CDR3 is TGTGCCAGCAGCGCGCAACGGACGCCTCCGGTTACCCAGTACTTC. Translated: CASSAQRTPPVTQYF. Combining the CDR3 with reference TRBV7-8 and TRBJ2-5 gives the whole variable domain GAGVSQSPRYKVAKRGQDVALRCDPISGHVSLFWYQQALGQGPEFLTYFQNEAQLDKSGLPSDRFFAERPEGSVSTLKIQRTQQEDSAVYLCASSAQRTPPVTQYFGPGTRLLVL.

At least ten counts were recorded for this clonotype. The J gene is TRBJ2-3, the V gene TRBV14, with TRBD2 as a possible D gene (5 bases). V lost 5 bases and J 3 bases, leaving 12 bases between the germline ends. The CDR3 runs 14 residues. Per germline, CDR1 SGHDN and CDR2 FVKESK. CDR3 DNA sequence: TGTGCCAGCAGCAAAGGGAGAAGGACAGATACGCAGTATTTT. The encoded protein is CASSKGRRTDTQYF.

This clonotype was seen more than once but under ten times. This chain uses TRBV29-1 with TRBJ1-1; the D is unclear. The CDR3 contains 13 residues. From germline, CDR1 is SQVTM and CDR2 ANQGSEA. Trimming pared 4 bases from V and 4 bases from J, leaving 13 bases between. CDR3 nucleotides: TGCAGCGTTGCGACGGCGTGGGGCACTGAAGCTTTCTTT. It encodes CSVATAWGTEAFF. The variable domain in full, completed from reference TRBV29-1 and TRBJ1-1, reads SAVISQKPSRDICQRGTSLTIQCQVDSQVTMMFWYRQQPGQSLTLIATANQGSEATYESGFVIDKFPISRPNLTFSTLTVSNMSPEDSSIYLCSVATAWGTEAFFGQGTRLTVV.

This clonotype was found many times. The chain employs TRBV12-5 and TRBJ2-1; D unclear. Germline CDR1 reads LGHNT; CDR2 reads FRNRAP. The CDR3 runs to 13 residues. The V gene lost 3 bases and the J gene lost 9 bases, with 12 bases spanning the gap. The DNA of the CDR3 is TGTGCTAGTGGTTTCCCACTTCACGGTGAGCAGTTCTTC. Protein: CASGFPLHGEQFF.

This clonotype was detected ten times or more. The V and J genes are TRBV29-1 and TRBJ1-3; no reliable D call. In germline, CDR1 is SQVTM, CDR2 ANQGSEA. V lost 4 bases, J lost 0 bases, and 7 bases lay in between. This CDR3 region has 13 residues. The CDR3 nucleotides are TGCAGCGTTGTCCCTAACTCTGGAAACACCATATATTTT. It encodes CSVVPNSGNTIYF.

This clonotype has ten or more counts. The rearrangement links TRBV20-1 to TRBJ1-5; TRBD1 might be the D (6 bases). V gave up 6 bases and J gave up 6 bases, with 12 bases separating them. Germline V CDR1 and CDR2: DFQATT, SNEGSKA (reference sequence). CDR3 length: 12 amino acids. The CDR3 DNA reads TGCAGTGCCAAGGAGGGGGGTCAGCCCCAGCATTTT. Encoded protein: CSAKEGGQPQHF.

This clonotype was seen many times. V and J are TRBV7-8 and TRBJ2-7; 10 bases fit TRBD2. Germline V gene data show CDR1 as SGHVS and CDR2 as FQNEAQ. This CDR3 has 15 residues. After removal of 2 bases from V and 3 bases from J, the junction contained 4 bases not matched to a gene. CDR3 nucleotide sequence: TGTGCCAGCAGCTTACTAGCGGGGGCGCTCTACGAGCAGTACTTC. Translating gives CASSLLAGALYEQYF. Variable domain in full (rest from reference TRBV7-8 and TRBJ2-7): GAGVSQSPRYKVAKRGQDVALRCDPISGHVSLFWYQQALGQGPEFLTYFQNEAQLDKSGLPSDRFFAERPEGSVSTLKIQRTQQEDSAVYLCASSLLAGALYEQYFGPGTRLTVT.

This clonotype was found a few times. The chain uses TRBV2 and TRBJ2-1; TRBD1 aligns across 8 bases. This CDR3 comprises 13 residues. Trimming removed 7 bases from V and 3 bases from J; junction bases left unmatched: 2. Germline V CDR1 and CDR2: SNHLY, FYNNEI. The CDR3 region has the DNA TGTGCCAGCAAGGACAGGGACTACAATGAGCAGTTCTTC. It yields the protein CASKDRDYNEQFF.

This clonotype was found a few times. The rearrangement uses TRBV4-2 and TRBJ2-7; possibly TRBD2 for D (5 bases). The germline V and J ends were trimmed by 3 bases and 2 bases, with 8 bases remaining between them. Germline values: CDR1 LGHNA, CDR2 YNFKEQ. The length of the CDR3 is 13 residues. The CDR3 nucleotides are TGTGCCAGCAGCCACGGGATCCCCTACGAGCAGTACTTC. Its translation is CASSHGIPYEQYF.

A word on this clonotype: Possible read error: a much larger clone is one base away. The J gene is TRBJ1-5, the V gene TRBV5-1, with a possible D match to TRBD1 (5 bases). CDR3 size: 15 residues. Germline-derived CDR1 and CDR2 are SGHRS and YFSETQ. CDR3 protein: CTSSLVGRGGQPQHF. The DNA for the CDR3 is TGCACCAGCAGCTTGGTCGGCCGGGGGGGACAGCCCCAGCATTTT. Drawing the rest from reference TRBV5-1 and TRBJ1-5, the complete variable domain is KAGVTQTPRYLIKTRGQQVTLSCSPISGHRSVSWYQQTPGQGLQFLFEYFSETQRNKGNFPGRFSGRQFSNSRSEMNVSTLELGDSALYLCTSSLVGRGGQPQHFGDGTRLSIL.

This clonotype was counted ten times or more. This chain connects TRBV20-1 to TRBJ2-3; tentative D call: TRBD1 (6 bases). The CDR3 is 13 amino acids. Germline V gene lookup returns CDR1 DFQATT and CDR2 SNEGSKA (reference sequence). CDR3 DNA: TGCAGCTCTATGGGCAGGGGTCCAGATACGCAGTATTTT. It is translated as CSSMGRGPDTQYF.

This clonotype was observed a handful of times. This rearrangement joins TRBV3-1 to TRBJ1-4; perhaps TRBD1 as D (5 bases). Germline V gene sequence: CDR1 LGHDT, CDR2 YNNKEL (reference sequence). The CDR3 covers 15 residues. Trimming cost V 5 bases and J 5 bases, with 15 bases left between them. CDR3 nucleotides: TGTGCCAGCAGCGCCCGGGACCATCGAAATGAAAAACTGTTTTTT. Protein product: CASSARDHRNEKLFF.

The chain has TRBV20-1 and TRBJ1-2, with D unresolved. The V end was cut by 6 bases, the J end by 5 bases, with 19 bases between. The CDR3 length is 14 residues. From germline, CDR1 is DFQATT and CDR2 SNEGSKA (reference sequence). The DNA of the CDR3 is TGCAGTGCCGCTGGGCAGGCTTTCACTTATGGCTACACCTTC. This codes for CSAAGQAFTYGYTF.

In its sample, this clonotype was seen many times. The CDR3 protein is CASSFMGTDTQYF. CDR3 sequence (DNA): TGTGCCAGTAGTTTCATGGGCACAGATACGCAGTATTTT. The chain uses TRBV19 and TRBJ2-3; no clear D gene. Deletions cut 5 bases from V and 1 base from J, with 7 bases between. The V gene's germline CDR1 is LNHDA and CDR2 SQIVND (reference sequence). The CDR3 is made up of 13 amino acids.

This clonotype has a count of ten or more. CDR3 region: CASSPGPQLGQPQHF. In DNA, the CDR3 is TGCGCCAGCAGCCCGGGCCCGCAGCTCGGTCAGCCCCAGCATTTT. This chain uses TRBV5-1 with TRBJ1-5; no clear D. Germline values: CDR1 SGHRS, CDR2 YFSETQ. V gave up 4 bases and J gave up 6 bases, with 17 bases separating them. The CDR3 sequence is 15 residues long.

There are many counts of this clonotype. The rearrangement uses TRBV29-1 and TRBJ2-7, with TRBD2 identical over 8 bases. From germline, CDR1 is SQVTM and CDR2 ANQGSEA. With V trimmed by 4 bases and J by 3 bases, 2 bases remained unmatched. The CDR3 consists of 12 residues. CDR3 amino acids: CSVVAGIYEQYF. Here the CDR3 DNA reads TGCAGCGTTGTAGCGGGGATCTACGAGCAGTACTTC.

This clonotype showed up many times. V usage is TRBV6-6 and J usage is TRBJ2-5; D not certain. V lost 6 bases, J lost 4 bases, and 9 bases lay in between. From germline, CDR1 is MNHNY and CDR2 SVGAGI (reference sequence). This CDR3 has 12 residues. The CDR3 DNA sequence: TGTGCCAGCAGCCAAATCCGAGAGACCCAGTACTTC. It is translated as CASSQIRETQYF.

Ten or more counts support this clonotype. This sequence joins TRBV20-1 and TRBJ1-6; D uncertain. CDR3 length: 14 amino acids. Between the trimmed V and J ends, which lost 3 bases and 8 bases, there was a span of 14 bases. Germline CDR1 is DFQATT and CDR2 is SNEGSKA (reference sequence). The CDR3 sequence is CSASLGSYYSPLHF. CDR3 nucleotide sequence: TGCAGTGCTAGCCTGGGCAGCTACTATTCACCCCTCCACTTT.

This clonotype was counted a few times. The genes are TRBV18 and TRBJ2-3, with a weak D call TRBD2 (7 bases). The CDR3 covers 15 residues. Germline loops: CDR1 KGHSH, CDR2 LQKENI. The V end lost 6 bases, the J end lost 2 bases, and 15 bases lay between the germline ends. The CDR3 bases are TGTGCCAGCTCGGGAGGGGACACTTCCACAGATACGCAGTATTTT. Its translation is CASSGGDTSTDTQYF.

The V and J genes are TRBV30 and TRBJ2-3; 11 bases are shared with TRBD1. Germline trimming cut 3 bases from V and 4 bases from J; bases unmatched to any gene: 9. This CDR3 is 16 amino acids long. Germline assignment: CDR1 GTSNPN and CDR2 SVGIG (reference sequence). DNA of the CDR3: TGTGCCTGGAGGATAACGGGACAGGGGGTATCAGATACGCAGTATTTT. It codes for CAWRITGQGVSDTQYF. Together with reference TRBV30 and TRBJ2-3, the CDR3 gives the full variable domain: SQTIHQWPATLVQPVGSPLSLECTVEGTSNPNLYWYRQAAGRGLQLLFYSVGIGQISSEVPQNLSASRPQDRQFILSSKKLLLSDSGFYLCAWRITGQGVSDTQYFGPGTRLTVL.

At least ten counts were recorded for this clonotype. The V and J genes are TRBV27 and TRBJ1-2; possibly TRBD1 for D (6 bases). Germline CDR1 and CDR2: MNHEY and SMNVEV (reference sequence). Trimming removed 8 bases from V and 5 bases from J, with 21 bases in between. The CDR3 has 15 residues. In DNA, the CDR3 is TGTGCCAGCTCCTACACCGGGGGGCTGGGGTATGGCTACACCTTC. Protein sequence: CASSYTGGLGYGYTF.